This T cell receptor (beta chain) appears in the sequencing data of a study of response to subunit inactivated influenza vaccine. TCRdb called the RT-PCR reads again in MiXCR, with one record for every CDR3 protein. Of over 150,000 distinct CDR3 sequences listed, approximately 15% are singletons. Remarks on this clonotype: Its target is unknown.

General study findings and limits: Seasonal influenza vaccination, on each occasion, was suggested by the authors to recruit few new T cells.

Germline trimming cut 4 bases from V and 7 bases from J; bases unmatched to any gene: 6. The CDR3 has 14 residues. CDR1 is PRHDT, CDR2 FYEKMQ, per germline (reference sequence). J is TRBJ1-2 and V is TRBV13, with 10 bases fitting TRBD1. This TCR derives from a man aged 50-59 years who received an inactivated influenza vaccine. Sequenced here: CD8+ T cells sorted from PBMCs, sampled roughly 5 days after vaccination. The CDR3 loop reads CASSSGQGPFGYTF. DNA of the CDR3: TGTGCCAGCAGCTCGGGACAGGGGCCTTTTGGCTACACCTTC. Full variable domain (missing parts from reference TRBV13 and TRBJ1-2): AAGVIQSPRHLIKEKRETATLKCYPIPRHDTVYWYQQGPGQDPQFLISFYEKMQSDKGSIPDRFSAQQFSDYHSELNMSSLELGDSALYFCASSSGQGPFGYTFGSGTRLTVV.